The rows below give T cell receptor beta chains drawn from one sample of a study of blood T cell repertoires in COVID-19. Generated by immunoSEQ multiplex PCR, the TCRdb table keeps only in-frame clones and is missing some. This sample has about 200,000 clones, with more than 70% found just once. Sequenced: PBMCs or T cells enriched from blood (not recorded which). These receptors all stem from a man aged 40-49 years with acute COVID-19. The CDR3 runs from the conserved cysteine through the conserved F or W. Fields, in order: CDR3 length, clone size, J gene, D gene, V gene, CDR3 protein, CDR3 DNA. D genes are given only for firm matches. Only part of the rows carry a size: once, few, many, or a class if the clone is expanded.

16,-,TRBJ1-2,-,TRBV5-1,CASSLGGTGRSYGYTF,TGCGCCAGCAGCTTGGGGGGCACAGGGCGTTCTTATGGCTACACCTTC
14,-,TRBJ1-1,-,TRBV7-2,CASSLLGSSTEAFF,TGTGCCAGCAGCTTACTAGGCAGTAGTACTGAAGCTTTCTTT
14,-,TRBJ1-1,TRBD1,TRBV27,CASSPQGARTEAFF,TGTGCCAGCAGTCCGCAGGGGGCGAGGACTGAAGCTTTCTTT
14,-,TRBJ2-1,-,TRBV3-1/TRBV3-2,CASSHYPRVDEQFF,TGTGCCAGCAGCCATTATCCCCGAGTCGATGAGCAGTTCTTC
17,-,TRBJ1-5,-,TRBV19,CASSIERGFKGGQPQHF,TGTGCCAGTAGTATAGAGCGAGGGTTTAAGGGTGGTCAGCCCCAGCATTTT
17,once,TRBJ1-2,TRBD1,TRBV18,CASSPNTGTGSHYGYTF,TGTGCCAGCTCACCTAATACCGGGACAGGGTCCCACTATGGCTACACCTTC
13,-,TRBJ1-5,-,TRBV30,CAWSGQFDQPQHF,TGTGCCTGGAGTGGGCAGTTTGATCAGCCCCAGCATTTT
14,-,TRBJ1-1,-,TRBV7-2,CASSLAGLAGNAFF,TGTGCCAGCAGCTTAGCCGGTTTGGCAGGGAACGCTTTCTTT
15,-,TRBJ2-6,-,TRBV2,CASSIQGSGANVLTF,TGTGCCAGCAGTATCCAGGGCTCTGGGGCCAACGTCCTGACTTTC
11,-,TRBJ1-6,-,TRBV30,CAWSLNSPLHF,TGTGCCTGGAGTCTTAATTCACCCCTCCACTTT
16,-,TRBJ2-1,-,TRBV15,CATSRLPGLSYNEQFF,TGTGCCACCAGCCGTCTGCCGGGACTCTCCTACAATGAGCAGTTCTTC
15,-,TRBJ1-3,-,TRBV12-2,CASRFRVISGNTIYF,TGTGCAAGTCGCTTCAGGGTTATCTCTGGAAACACCATATATTTT
14,once,TRBJ1-1,TRBD1,TRBV29-1,CSVEQGARVTEAFF,TGCAGCGTTGAGCAGGGGGCGCGGGTCACTGAAGCTTTCTTT
16,-,TRBJ1-2,-,TRBV7-8,CASSLGERGSGYGYTF,TGTGCCAGCAGCTTAGGGGAGCGGGGGTCTGGCTATGGCTACACCTTC
15,-,TRBJ2-1,TRBD1,TRBV5-4,CASSPDRDLYNEQFF,TGTGCCAGCAGCCCGGACAGGGATCTATACAATGAGCAGTTCTTC
13,-,TRBJ2-7,TRBD1,TRBV2,CASRGDRAREQYF,TGTGCCAGCAGAGGCGACAGGGCCCGCGAGCAGTACTTC
13,-,TRBJ2-3,-,TRBV11-3,CASSAGSRDTQYF,TGTGCCAGCAGCGCCGGGTCGAGGGATACGCAGTATTTT
13,few,TRBJ2-7,-,TRBV13,CASSWGPAIEQYF,TGTGCCAGCAGTTGGGGCCCTGCGATCGAGCAGTACTTC
14,-,TRBJ2-4,-,TRBV6-6,CASRTTLAKNIQYF,TGTGCCAGCAGAACGACATTAGCCAAAAACATTCAGTACTTC
17,-,TRBJ2-2,TRBD2,TRBV2,CASSWTSGTIRTGELFF,TGTGCCAGCAGTTGGACTAGCGGAACCATTAGAACCGGGGAGCTGTTTTTT
12,-,TRBJ2-7,TRBD1,TRBV5-1,CASSWDSLEQYF,TGCGCCAGCAGCTGGGACAGTCTCGAGCAGTACTTC
13,-,TRBJ2-5,-,TRBV28,CASSSTNQETQYF,TGTGCCAGCAGTTCGACAAACCAAGAGACCCAGTACTTC
13,-,TRBJ1-2,-,TRBV29-1,CSVKGAGGEGYTF,TGCAGCGTCAAAGGGGCAGGCGGGGAGGGCTACACCTTC
14,-,TRBJ1-1,-,TRBV7-2,CASSPFSSNTEAFF,TGTGCCAGCAGCCCATTTAGCTCGAACACTGAAGCTTTCTTT
14,-,TRBJ2-5,TRBD1,TRBV5-1,CASSSGTGAETQYF,TGCGCCAGCAGTTCCGGGACAGGGGCAGAGACCCAGTACTTC
14,-,TRBJ1-1,TRBD1,TRBV5-4,CASSRTGVYYEAFF,TGTGCCAGCAGCCGGACAGGGGTCTACTATGAAGCTTTCTTT
15,few,TRBJ2-7,TRBD1,TRBV28,CASTDRTGLDGEQYF,TGTGCCAGTACGGACAGGACGGGGCTTGACGGCGAGCAGTACTTC
14,-,TRBJ2-5,TRBD2,TRBV27,CASSPIGLAETQYF,TGTGCCAGCAGCCCGATCGGACTAGCAGAGACCCAGTACTTC
14,-,TRBJ1-5,-,TRBV19,CASTPGGLSQPQHF,TGTGCCAGTACCCCGGGAGGGTTAAGTCAGCCCCAGCATTTT
15,once,TRBJ1-2,TRBD1,TRBV6-5,CATTLRGRFGYGYTF,TGTGCCACTACCCTCAGGGGGCGCTTCGGCTATGGCTACACCTTC
17,-,TRBJ2-7,-,TRBV27,CASSSPAGRHPSYEQYF,TGTGCCAGCAGTTCGCCGGCCGGCAGGCACCCCTCCTACGAGCAGTACTTC
12,-,TRBJ1-6,-,TRBV19,CASRESNSPLHF,TGTGCCAGTAGGGAGTCTAATTCACCCCTCCACTTT
12,-,TRBJ2-1,TRBD1,TRBV18,CANGQGGNEQFF,TGTGCCAACGGACAGGGGGGCAATGAGCAGTTCTTC
13,-,TRBJ1-6,-,TRBV2,CASTEGSSSPLHF,TGTGCCAGCACAGAGGGAAGTAGTTCACCCCTCCACTTT
13,once,TRBJ2-3,-,TRBV5-6,CASSLRRGDTQYF,TGTGCCAGCAGCTTACGGAGAGGGGATACGCAGTATTTT
14,-,TRBJ2-3,-,TRBV5-5,CASSLGTGTDTQYF,TGTGCCAGCAGCTTGGGAACTGGCACAGATACGCAGTATTTT
18,-,TRBJ1-1,-,TRBV10-3,CAISVRVPRNPADTEAFF,TGTGCCATCAGTGTCCGAGTACCCAGAAATCCAGCGGACACTGAAGCTTTCTTT
16,-,TRBJ2-7,-,TRBV19,CASSEPTSTVTDGQYF,TGTGCCAGTAGTGAACCAACGTCCACCGTTACAGACGGGCAGTACTTC
14,few,TRBJ1-3,-,TRBV19,CASRETGPGNTIYF,TGTGCCAGTAGGGAGACAGGCCCTGGAAACACCATATATTTT
16,-,TRBJ2-7,-,TRBV4-1,CASSQTRADPPGEQYF,TGCGCCAGCAGCCAGACACGCGCGGACCCGCCGGGGGAGCAGTACTTC
15,-,TRBJ1-6,TRBD1,TRBV5-4,CASSLGQGYNSPLHF,TGTGCCAGCAGCTTGGGACAGGGTTATAATTCACCCCTCCACTTT
16,-,TRBJ2-1,TRBD2,TRBV7-3,CASSLRAASGTNEQFF,TGTGCCAGCAGCTTAAGGGCGGCTAGCGGGACCAATGAGCAGTTCTTC
13,-,TRBJ2-2,-,TRBV28,CASSFRENGELFF,TGTGCCAGCAGTTTCCGGGAGAACGGGGAGCTGTTTTTT